This record concerns one TCR beta chain sequence. Antigen unknown. This specimen belongs to a study of OX40 agonist ivuxolimab in advanced cancers. In the study overall: An agonistic anti-OX40 (CD134) antibody, ivuxolimab, was used to treat the patients. Study-wide results and caveats: Among expanded peripheral T cells, antigen specificity went undetermined.

The V gene lost 0 bases and the J gene lost 0 bases, with 7 bases spanning the gap. CDR1 SGHRS and CDR2 YFSETQ come from the germline V gene. This CDR3 has 15 amino acids. Libraries were prepared by immunoSEQ multiplex PCR; TCRdb keeps only in-frame clonotypes and omits some of them. Of roughly 60,000 clones in the sample, roughly nine tenths are singletons; the top ten hold 3.9%. This chain joins TRBV5-1 and TRBJ1-5; TRBD1 might be the D (6 bases). The source of this sequence is an adult with an advanced solid tumor such as melanoma, head and neck, liver or kidney cancer. This specimen was CD4+ or CD8+ T cells sorted from blood, taken in a trial of the OX40 agonist ivuxolimab. This chain's CDR3 is CASSLEDSSNQPQHF. The DNA of the CDR3 is TGCGCCAGCAGCTTGGAGGACAGTAGCAATCAGCCCCAGCATTTT.